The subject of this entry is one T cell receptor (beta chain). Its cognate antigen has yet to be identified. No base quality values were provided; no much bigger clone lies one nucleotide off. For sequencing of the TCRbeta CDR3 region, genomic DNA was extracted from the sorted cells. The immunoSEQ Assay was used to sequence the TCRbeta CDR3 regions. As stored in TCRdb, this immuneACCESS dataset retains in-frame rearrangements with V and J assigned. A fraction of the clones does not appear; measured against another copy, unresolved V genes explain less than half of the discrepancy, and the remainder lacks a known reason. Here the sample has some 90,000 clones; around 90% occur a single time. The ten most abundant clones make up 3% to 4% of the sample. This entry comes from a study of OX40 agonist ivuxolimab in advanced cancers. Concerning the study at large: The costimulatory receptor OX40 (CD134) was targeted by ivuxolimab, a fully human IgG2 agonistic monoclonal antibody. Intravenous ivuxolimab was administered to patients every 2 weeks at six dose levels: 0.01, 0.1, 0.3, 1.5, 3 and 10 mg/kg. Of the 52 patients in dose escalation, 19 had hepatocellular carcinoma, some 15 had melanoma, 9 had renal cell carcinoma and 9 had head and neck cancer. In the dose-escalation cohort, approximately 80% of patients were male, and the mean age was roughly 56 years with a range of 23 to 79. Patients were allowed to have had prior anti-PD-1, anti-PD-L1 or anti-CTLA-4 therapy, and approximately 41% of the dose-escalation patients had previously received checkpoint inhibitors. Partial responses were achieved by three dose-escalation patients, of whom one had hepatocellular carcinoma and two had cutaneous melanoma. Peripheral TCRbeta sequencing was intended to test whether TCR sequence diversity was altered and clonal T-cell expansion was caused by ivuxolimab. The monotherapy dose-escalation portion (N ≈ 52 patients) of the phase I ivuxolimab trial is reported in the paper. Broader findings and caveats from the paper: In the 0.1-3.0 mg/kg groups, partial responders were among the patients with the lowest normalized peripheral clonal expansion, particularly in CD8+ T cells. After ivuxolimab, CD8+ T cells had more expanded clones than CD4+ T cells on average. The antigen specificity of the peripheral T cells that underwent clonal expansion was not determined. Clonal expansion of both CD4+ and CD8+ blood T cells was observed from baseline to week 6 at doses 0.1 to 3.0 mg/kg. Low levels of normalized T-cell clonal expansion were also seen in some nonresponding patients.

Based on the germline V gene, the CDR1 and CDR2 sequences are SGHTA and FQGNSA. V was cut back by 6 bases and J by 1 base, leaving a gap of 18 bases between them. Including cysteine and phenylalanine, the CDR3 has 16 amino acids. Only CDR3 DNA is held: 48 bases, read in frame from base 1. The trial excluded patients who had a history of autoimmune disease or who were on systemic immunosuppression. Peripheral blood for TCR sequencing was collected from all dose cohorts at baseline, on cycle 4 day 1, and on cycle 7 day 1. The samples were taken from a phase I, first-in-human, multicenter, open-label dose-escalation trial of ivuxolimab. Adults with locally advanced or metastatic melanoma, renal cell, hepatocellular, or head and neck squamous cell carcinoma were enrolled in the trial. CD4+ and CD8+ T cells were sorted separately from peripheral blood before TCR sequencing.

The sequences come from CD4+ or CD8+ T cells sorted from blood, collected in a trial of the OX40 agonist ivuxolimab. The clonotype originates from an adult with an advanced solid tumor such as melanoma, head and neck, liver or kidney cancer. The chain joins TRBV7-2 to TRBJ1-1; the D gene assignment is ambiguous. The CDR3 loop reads CASSPTTTTRNTEAFF. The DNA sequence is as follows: TGTGCCAGCAGTCCCACGACAACGACTAGGAACACTGAAGCTTTCTTT.